Below are 9 T cell receptor beta chains sequenced from a single sample in a study of blood T cell repertoires in COVID-19. The data were produced by immunoSEQ multiplex PCR, yet TCRdb's version contains in-frame clones alone and is incomplete. The sample consists of approximately 100,000 clones, about 82% of them appearing once. The sequenced sample was peripheral blood. Receptors were obtained from a human donor in a cohort sampled during active COVID-19.

The chain has TRBV27 and TRBJ2-7, with D maybe TRBD1 (6 bases). V was clipped by 2 bases and J by 1 base, with 9 bases between them. Germline lookup yields CDR1 MNHEY and CDR2 SMNVEV (reference sequence). This CDR3 is 14 amino acids long. The CDR3 loop is CASSLGGSSYEQYF. CDR3 DNA: TGTGCCAGCAGTTTAGGGGGCAGTTCCTACGAGCAGTACTTC.

This chain connects TRBV2 to TRBJ2-3, with D possibly being TRBD2 (7 bases). The CDR3 spans 16 residues. V shed 1 base and J shed 2 bases, with 13 bases lying between them. The V gene's germline CDR1 is SNHLY and CDR2 FYNNEI. The CDR3 is CASSEGGAGATDTQYF. As DNA, the CDR3 is TGTGCCAGCAGTGAAGGAGGGGCGGGGGCCACAGATACGCAGTATTTT.

The chain recombines TRBV19 with TRBJ2-5; 7 nucleotides match TRBD2. Germline trimming cut 8 bases from V and 3 bases from J; bases unmatched to any gene: 12. The CDR3 is 15 residues long. Germline values: CDR1 LNHDA, CDR2 SQIVND (reference sequence). The CDR3 sequence: CASGAVSSGKETQYF. CDR3 in DNA: TGTGCCAGTGGGGCCGTTTCTAGCGGTAAAGAGACCCAGTACTTC.

This clone ranks as medium-sized (0.01 to 0.1%). The CDR3 sequence: CASRGRATDTQYF. The CDR3 DNA follows: TGTGCCAGCAGGGGGAGGGCTACAGATACGCAGTATTTT. This chain links TRBV6-5 with TRBJ2-3, with TRBD2 identical over 7 bases. Germline trimming cut 6 bases from V and 3 bases from J; bases unmatched to any gene: 3. CDR1 and CDR2 (germline): MNHEY, SVGAGI. The CDR3 has 13 residues.

This chain joins TRBV15 and TRBJ2-7; D uncertain. The V end was cut by 5 bases, the J end by 4 bases, with 9 bases between. Germline CDR1 is LNHNV and CDR2 is YYDKDF (reference sequence). CDR3 length equals 12 residues. The CDR3 DNA reads TGTGCCACCAGCTCCCCCGGGTACGAGCAGTACTTC. This codes for CATSSPGYEQYF. The entire variable domain, with the rest obtained from reference TRBV15 and TRBJ2-7, is as follows: DAMVIQNPRYQVTQFGKPVTLSCSQTLNHNVMYWYQQKSSQAPKLLFHYYDKDFNNEADTPDNFQSRRPNTSFCFLDIRSPGLGDTAMYLCATSSPGYEQYFGPGTRLTVT.

The chain joins TRBV5-1 to TRBJ1-6; maybe TRBD1 (5 bases). The germline gives CDR1 SGHRS, CDR2 YFSETQ. V lost 10 bases, J lost 7 bases, and 21 bases lay in between. This CDR3 is 15 amino acids long. The CDR3 here is CAPSLGGGGNSPLHF. In DNA form, the CDR3 reads TGCGCCCCCAGCTTGGGGGGGGGTGGCAATTCACCCCTCCACTTT.

The chain carries TRBV29-1 and TRBJ1-2; D gene unclear. Germline CDR1 and CDR2: SQVTM and ANQGSEA. V was trimmed by 4 bases and J by 3 bases, leaving 15 bases between them. This CDR3 spans 14 amino acids. CDR3 coding DNA: TGCAGCGTTGTAACGACGGGGAATCACTATGGCTACACCTTC. This gives the protein CSVVTTGNHYGYTF.

The CDR3 DNA follows: TGTGCCATCAGTGAGCGGGAGGGCTCTGGGGCCAACGTCCTGACTTTC. It codes for CAISEREGSGANVLTF. This chain links TRBV10-3 with TRBJ2-6; 8 positions match TRBD2. This CDR3 has 16 residues. CDR1 is ENHRY and CDR2 is SYGVKD in the germline V gene. V trimming: 2 bases; J trimming: 0 bases; junction bases outside the gene matches: 0.

This clone was detected once. The genes are TRBV19 and TRBJ1-2; 8 nucleotides agree with TRBD1. From germline, CDR1 is LNHDA and CDR2 SQIVND (reference sequence). After removal of 11 bases from V and 6 bases from J, the junction contained 11 bases not matched to a gene. This CDR3 spans 13 amino acids. The CDR3 DNA sequence: TGTGCCTCAAAGACAGGGGAGGTTCATGGCTACACCTTC. Protein sequence: CASKTGEVHGYTF.